Given below is one TCR beta chain in context. Its target antigen remains unknown. No base-level quality is on record; no much larger clone is a single base apart. Genomic DNA was isolated from the sorted cells so that the TCRbeta CDR3 region could be sequenced. The immunoSEQ Assay was used to sequence the TCRbeta CDR3 regions. In its TCRdb copy, this immuneACCESS table keeps in-frame sequences only and misses some clones. Where compared with another copy, unresolved V genes explain less than half of these, and the others have no known cause. The sample records 20,000 to 30,000 clones, roughly 93% of which are singletons. Of the sample, about 47% falls within the top ten clones. The germline V gene specifies SGHVS as CDR1 and FNYEAQ as CDR2. Including the terminal cysteine and phenylalanine, the CDR3 comprises 15 residues. The kept DNA is CDR3 alone, 45 bases in frame from the first base. Trimming accounts for 3 bases at V and 0 bases at J, while the number of junction bases matched to no gene is 2.

These data originate in a study of OX40 agonist ivuxolimab in advanced cancers. For the wider study: Ivuxolimab was a fully human IgG2 agonistic monoclonal antibody targeting the costimulatory receptor OX40 (CD134). Intravenous ivuxolimab was administered to patients every 2 weeks at six dose levels: 0.01, 0.1, 0.3, 1.5, 3 and 10 mg/kg. Among the approximately 54 dose-escalation patients, some 19 had hepatocellular carcinoma, 15 or so melanoma, 9 renal cell carcinoma and 9 head and neck cancer. A male proportion of around 81% and a mean age of 60 years, ranging from roughly 23 to 80, were recorded for the dose-escalation cohort. Patients were allowed to have had prior anti-PD-1, anti-PD-L1 or anti-CTLA-4 therapy, and approximately 40% of the dose-escalation patients had been treated with checkpoint inhibitors. Three dose-escalation patients achieved partial responses, one with hepatocellular carcinoma and two with cutaneous melanoma. The point of sequencing TCRbeta in the periphery was to test whether ivuxolimab changed TCR sequence diversity and drove clonal T-cell expansion. The paper reports the monotherapy dose-escalation portion (N of about 51 patients) of the phase I ivuxolimab trial.

Patients with a history of autoimmune disease or receiving systemic immunosuppression were excluded from the trial. Peripheral blood for TCR sequencing was collected from all dose cohorts at baseline, on cycle 4 day 1, and on cycle 7 day 1. The samples were drawn from a first-in-human, open-label, multicenter phase I dose-escalation trial of ivuxolimab. Adults with locally advanced or metastatic melanoma, renal cell, hepatocellular, or head and neck squamous cell carcinoma were enrolled in the trial. Before TCR sequencing, CD4+ and CD8+ T cells were separately sorted from peripheral blood. General findings and caveats noted by the study authors: In the 0.1-3.0 mg/kg groups, partial responders had among the lowest normalized peripheral clonal expansion, particularly in CD8+ T cells. After ivuxolimab, CD8+ T cells had more expanded clones than CD4+ T cells on average. Low levels of normalized T-cell clonal expansion were also seen in some patients who did not respond. At doses of 0.1 to 3.0 mg/kg, clonal expansion of both CD4+ and CD8+ T cells in blood was seen between baseline and week 6. Which antigens the clonally expanded peripheral T cells were specific for was not determined.

The chain couples TRBV7-6 to TRBJ2-5, with 9 bases in between that match TRBD2. The TCR originated in an adult with an advanced solid tumor such as melanoma, head and neck, liver or kidney cancer. This specimen consisted of CD4+ or CD8+ T cells sorted from blood, obtained in a trial of the OX40 agonist ivuxolimab. The DNA reads as follows: TGTGCCAGCAGCTTTAGCGGGGGATACCAAGAGACCCAGTACTTC. This encodes CASSFSGGYQETQYF.